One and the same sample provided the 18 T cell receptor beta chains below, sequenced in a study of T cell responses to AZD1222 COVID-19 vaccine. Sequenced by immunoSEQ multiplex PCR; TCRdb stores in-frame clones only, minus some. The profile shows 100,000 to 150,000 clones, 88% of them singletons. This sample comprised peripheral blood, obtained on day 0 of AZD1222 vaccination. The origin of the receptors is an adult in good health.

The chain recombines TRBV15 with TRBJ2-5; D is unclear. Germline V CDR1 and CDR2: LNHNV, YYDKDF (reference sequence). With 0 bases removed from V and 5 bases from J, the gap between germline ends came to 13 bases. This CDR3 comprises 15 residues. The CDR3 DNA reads TGTGCCACCAGCAGAGATAAAGGGTTCCAGGAGACCCAGTACTTC. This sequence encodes CATSRDKGFQETQYF. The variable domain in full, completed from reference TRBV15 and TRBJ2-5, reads DAMVIQNPRYQVTQFGKPVTLSCSQTLNHNVMYWYQQKSSQAPKLLFHYYDKDFNNEADTPDNFQSRRPNTSFCFLDIRSPGLGDTAMYLCATSRDKGFQETQYFGPGTRLLVL.

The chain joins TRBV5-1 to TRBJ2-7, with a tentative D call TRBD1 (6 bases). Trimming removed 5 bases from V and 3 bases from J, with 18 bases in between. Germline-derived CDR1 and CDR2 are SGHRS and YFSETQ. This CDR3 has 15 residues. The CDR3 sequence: CASRWTSTGLYEQYF. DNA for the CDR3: TGCGCCAGCAGATGGACGTCAACAGGGCTCTACGAGCAGTACTTC. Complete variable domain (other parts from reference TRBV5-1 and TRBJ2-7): KAGVTQTPRYLIKTRGQQVTLSCSPISGHRSVSWYQQTPGQGLQFLFEYFSETQRNKGNFPGRFSGRQFSNSRSEMNVSTLELGDSALYLCASRWTSTGLYEQYFGPGTRLTVT.

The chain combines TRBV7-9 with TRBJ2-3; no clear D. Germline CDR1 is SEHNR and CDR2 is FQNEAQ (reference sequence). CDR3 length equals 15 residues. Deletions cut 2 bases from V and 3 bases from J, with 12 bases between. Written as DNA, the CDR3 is TGTGCCAGCAGCTTATACGTGTCGGTTACAGATACGCAGTATTTT. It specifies CASSLYVSVTDTQYF.

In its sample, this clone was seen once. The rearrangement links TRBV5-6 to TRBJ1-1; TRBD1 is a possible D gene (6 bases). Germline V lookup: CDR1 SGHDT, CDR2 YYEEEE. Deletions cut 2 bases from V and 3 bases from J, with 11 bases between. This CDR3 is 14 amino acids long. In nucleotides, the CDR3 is TGTGCCAGCAGCTTCCGGGGGCGATACACTGAAGCTTTCTTT. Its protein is CASSFRGRYTEAFF.

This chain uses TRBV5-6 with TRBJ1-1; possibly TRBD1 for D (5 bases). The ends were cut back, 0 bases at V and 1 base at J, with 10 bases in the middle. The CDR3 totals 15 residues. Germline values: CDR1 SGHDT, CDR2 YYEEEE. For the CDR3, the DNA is TGTGCCAGCAGCTTGGTCCGGGGCCCGAACACTGAAGCTTTCTTT. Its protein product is CASSLVRGPNTEAFF.

The CDR3 loop reads CASSLAGSYNEQFF. The CDR3 bases are TGTGCCAGCAGCTTAGCAGGAAGCTACAATGAGCAGTTCTTC. The chain combines TRBV5-4 with TRBJ2-1; D remains ambiguous. The germline V gene has CDR1 SGHNT and CDR2 YYREEE (reference sequence). The CDR3 consists of 14 residues. Trimming took off 2 bases at V and 3 bases at J, with 9 bases between the two ends.

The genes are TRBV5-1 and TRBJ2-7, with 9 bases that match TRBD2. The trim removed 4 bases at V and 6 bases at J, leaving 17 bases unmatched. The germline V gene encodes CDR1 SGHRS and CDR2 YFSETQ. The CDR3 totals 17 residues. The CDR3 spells CASSPTSGIAGVAEQYF. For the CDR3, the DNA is TGCGCCAGCAGCCCTACCTCGGGAATAGCGGGGGTTGCCGAGCAGTACTTC.

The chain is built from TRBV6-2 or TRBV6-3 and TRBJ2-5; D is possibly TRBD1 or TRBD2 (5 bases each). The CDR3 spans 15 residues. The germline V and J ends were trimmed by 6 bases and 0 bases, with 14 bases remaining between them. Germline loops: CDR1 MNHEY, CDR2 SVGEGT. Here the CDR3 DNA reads TGTGCCAGCAGCAGACAGAGGGGCTACCAAGAGACCCAGTACTTC. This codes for CASSRQRGYQETQYF.

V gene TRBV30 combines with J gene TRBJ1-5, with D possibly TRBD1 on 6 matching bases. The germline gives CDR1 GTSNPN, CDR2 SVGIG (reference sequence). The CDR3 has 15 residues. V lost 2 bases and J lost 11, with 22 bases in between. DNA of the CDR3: TGTGCCTGGAGTCCCATACAGGGAGTAAACAGGGCCCAGCATTTT. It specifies CAWSPIQGVNRAQHF.

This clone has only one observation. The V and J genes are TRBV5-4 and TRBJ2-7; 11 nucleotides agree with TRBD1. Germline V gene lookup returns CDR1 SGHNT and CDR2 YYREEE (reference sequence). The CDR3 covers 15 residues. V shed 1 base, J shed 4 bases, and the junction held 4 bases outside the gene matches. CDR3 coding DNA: TGTGCCAGCAGCTTGCCGGGACAGGGGGTTTACGAGCAGTACTTC. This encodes CASSLPGQGVYEQYF.

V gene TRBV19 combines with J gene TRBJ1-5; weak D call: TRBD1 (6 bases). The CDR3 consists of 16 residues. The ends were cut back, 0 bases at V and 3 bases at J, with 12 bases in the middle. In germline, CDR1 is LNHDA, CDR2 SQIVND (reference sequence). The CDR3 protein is CASSIDPPGHNQPQHF. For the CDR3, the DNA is TGTGCCAGTAGTATAGATCCCCCGGGACACAATCAGCCCCAGCATTTT.

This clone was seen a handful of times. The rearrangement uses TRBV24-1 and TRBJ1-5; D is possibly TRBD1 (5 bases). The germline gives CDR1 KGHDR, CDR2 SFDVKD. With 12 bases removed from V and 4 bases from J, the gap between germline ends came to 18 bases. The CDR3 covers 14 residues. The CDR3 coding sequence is TGTGCCGTCGCTCCGGGACCTATTAATCAGCCCCAGCATTTT. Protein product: CAVAPGPINQPQHF.

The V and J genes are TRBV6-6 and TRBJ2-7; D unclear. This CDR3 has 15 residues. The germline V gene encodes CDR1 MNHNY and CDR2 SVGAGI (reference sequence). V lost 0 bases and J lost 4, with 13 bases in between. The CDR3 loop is CASSYSNTLIYEQYF. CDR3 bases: TGTGCCAGCAGTTACTCGAACACGCTGATTTACGAGCAGTACTTC.

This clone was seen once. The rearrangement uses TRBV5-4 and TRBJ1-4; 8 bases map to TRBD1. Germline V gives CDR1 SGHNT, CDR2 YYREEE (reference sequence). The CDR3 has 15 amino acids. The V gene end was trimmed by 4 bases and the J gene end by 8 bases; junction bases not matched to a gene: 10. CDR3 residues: CASSPGQGRREKLFF. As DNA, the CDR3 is TGTGCCAGCAGCCCCGGACAGGGCCGAAGAGAAAAACTGTTTTTT.

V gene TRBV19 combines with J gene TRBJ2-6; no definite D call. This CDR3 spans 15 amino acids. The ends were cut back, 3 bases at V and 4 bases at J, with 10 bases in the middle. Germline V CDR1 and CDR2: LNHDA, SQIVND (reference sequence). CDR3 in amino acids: CASSIGGSGANVLTF. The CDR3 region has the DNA TGTGCCAGTAGTATCGGTGGGTCCGGGGCCAACGTCCTGACTTTC.

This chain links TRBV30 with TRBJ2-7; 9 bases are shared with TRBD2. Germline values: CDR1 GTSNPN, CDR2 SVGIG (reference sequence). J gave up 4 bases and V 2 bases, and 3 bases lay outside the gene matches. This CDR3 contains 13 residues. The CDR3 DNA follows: TGTGCCTGGAGTAAAAGCGGGGGGTACGAGCAGTACTTC. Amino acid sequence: CAWSKSGGYEQYF.

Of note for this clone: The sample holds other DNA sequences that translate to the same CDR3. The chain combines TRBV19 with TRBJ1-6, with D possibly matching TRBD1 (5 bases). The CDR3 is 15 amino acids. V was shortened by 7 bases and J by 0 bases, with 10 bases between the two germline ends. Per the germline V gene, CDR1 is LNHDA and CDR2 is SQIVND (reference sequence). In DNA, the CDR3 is TGTGCCAGTACCAGACAGAGCTCCTATAATTCACCCCTCCACTTT. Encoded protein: CASTRQSSYNSPLHF.

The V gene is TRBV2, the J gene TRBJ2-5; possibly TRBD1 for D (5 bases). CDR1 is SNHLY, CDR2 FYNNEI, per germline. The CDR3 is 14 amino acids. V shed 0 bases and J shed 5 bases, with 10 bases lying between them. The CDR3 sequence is CASSEAWGWETQYF. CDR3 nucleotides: TGTGCCAGCAGTGAAGCCTGGGGCTGGGAGACCCAGTACTTC.